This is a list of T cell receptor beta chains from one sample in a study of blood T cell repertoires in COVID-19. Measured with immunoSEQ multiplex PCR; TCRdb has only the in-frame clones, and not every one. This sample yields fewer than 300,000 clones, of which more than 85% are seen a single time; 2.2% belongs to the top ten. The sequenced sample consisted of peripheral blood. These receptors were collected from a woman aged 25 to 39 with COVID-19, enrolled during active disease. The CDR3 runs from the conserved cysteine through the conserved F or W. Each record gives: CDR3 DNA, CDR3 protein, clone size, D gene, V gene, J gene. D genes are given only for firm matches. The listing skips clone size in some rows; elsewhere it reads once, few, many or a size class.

CDR3nt: TGTGCCAGCTCACCTACGCCATACTCGGGGAACACTGAAGCTTTCTTT; CDR3aa: CASSPTPYSGNTEAFF; abundance: -; d_gene: -; v_gene: TRBV18; j_gene: TRBJ1-1
CDR3nt: TGTGCCAGTAGAACAGGGTTGGATGGCTACACCTTC; CDR3aa: CASRTGLDGYTF; abundance: -; d_gene: -; v_gene: TRBV19; j_gene: TRBJ1-2
CDR3nt: TGTGCCAGCAGCTTGGGGGGACAGGGTTTCGGCTACACCTTC; CDR3aa: CASSLGGQGFGYTF; abundance: many; d_gene: TRBD1; v_gene: TRBV5-4; j_gene: TRBJ1-2
CDR3nt: TGCGCCAGCAGCTTGGACGGTCGGGGAAACGAGCAGTACTTC; CDR3aa: CASSLDGRGNEQYF; abundance: -; d_gene: -; v_gene: TRBV5-1; j_gene: TRBJ2-7
CDR3nt: TGTGCCAGCAGCTTAGCGACTGTGCTAGCGGGAACCACAGATACGCAGTATTTT; CDR3aa: CASSLATVLAGTTDTQYF; abundance: -; d_gene: TRBD2; v_gene: TRBV7-6; j_gene: TRBJ2-3
CDR3nt: TGCGCCAGCACCTACGGAGTGGACACCGGGGAGCTGTTTTTT; CDR3aa: CASTYGVDTGELFF; abundance: -; d_gene: -; v_gene: TRBV5-1; j_gene: TRBJ2-2
CDR3nt: TGCGCCAGCAGCTTGGTTGCTAGCGGGAGTTCCTACAATGAGCAGTTCTTC; CDR3aa: CASSLVASGSSYNEQFF; abundance: once; d_gene: TRBD2; v_gene: TRBV5-1; j_gene: TRBJ2-1
CDR3nt: TGCGCCAGCAGGACAGACAGGAACACTGAAGCTTTCTTT; CDR3aa: CASRTDRNTEAFF; abundance: once; d_gene: -; v_gene: TRBV10-1; j_gene: TRBJ1-1
CDR3nt: TGTGCCATCAGTGCGGGGACTAGCGGGGGGGGCACAGATACGCAGTATTTT; CDR3aa: CAISAGTSGGGTDTQYF; abundance: -; d_gene: TRBD2; v_gene: TRBV10-3; j_gene: TRBJ2-3
CDR3nt: TGTGCCAGCAGTCCAACATTTGGGGGGGTGGATGAGCAGTTCTTC; CDR3aa: CASSPTFGGVDEQFF; abundance: -; d_gene: TRBD2; v_gene: TRBV27; j_gene: TRBJ2-1
CDR3nt: TGTGCCAGTACCACCGCGGGTTCACCCCTCCACTTT; CDR3aa: CASTTAGSPLHF; abundance: -; d_gene: -; v_gene: TRBV19; j_gene: TRBJ1-6
CDR3nt: TGTGCCAGCAGTGGAACCGGGACAGGGACCACAGATACGCAGTATTTT; CDR3aa: CASSGTGTGTTDTQYF; abundance: -; d_gene: TRBD1; v_gene: TRBV2; j_gene: TRBJ2-3
CDR3nt: TGTGCCAGCAGTTTATCAGGGGGGGCCGCTGAAAAACTGTTTTTT; CDR3aa: CASSLSGGAAEKLFF; abundance: -; d_gene: -; v_gene: TRBV27; j_gene: TRBJ1-4
CDR3nt: TGTGCCAGCAGCCAAGCTCCAGGTGTCGCCTCCATTAGATACGAGCAGTACTTC; CDR3aa: CASSQAPGVASIRYEQYF; abundance: -; d_gene: -; v_gene: TRBV3-1/TRBV3-2; j_gene: TRBJ2-7